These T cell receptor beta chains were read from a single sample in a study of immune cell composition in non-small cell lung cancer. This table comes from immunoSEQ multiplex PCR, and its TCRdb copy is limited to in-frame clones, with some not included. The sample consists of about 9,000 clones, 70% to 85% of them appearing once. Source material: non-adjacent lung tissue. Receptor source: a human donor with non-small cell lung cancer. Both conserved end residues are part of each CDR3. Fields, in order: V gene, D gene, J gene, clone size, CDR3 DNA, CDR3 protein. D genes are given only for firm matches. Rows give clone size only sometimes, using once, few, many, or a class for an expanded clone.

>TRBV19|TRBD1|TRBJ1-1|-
TGTGCCAGTAGTCACAGACAGGGATCGTACACTGAAGCTTTCTTT
CASSHRQGSYTEAFF
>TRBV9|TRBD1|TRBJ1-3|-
TGTGCCAGCAGCTACCCCCTGGGACAGAGCTCTGGAAACACCATATATTTT
CASSYPLGQSSGNTIYF
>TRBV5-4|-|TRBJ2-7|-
TGTGCCAGCAGTTTCGACTCTCTAGAGCAGTACTTC
CASSFDSLEQYF
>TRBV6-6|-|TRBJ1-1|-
TGTGCCAGCAGTCCCTTCCGGTCAGACACTGAAGCTTTCTTT
CASSPFRSDTEAFF
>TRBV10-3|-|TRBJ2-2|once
TGTGCCATCGGGGACACCGGGGAGCTGTTTTTT
CAIGDTGELFF
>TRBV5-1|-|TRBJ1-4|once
TGCGCCAGCAGCTTGGGCGTGACAGCTAATGAAAAACTGTTTTTT
CASSLGVTANEKLFF
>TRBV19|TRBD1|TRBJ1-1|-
TGTGCCAGTAGTCGGACAGGGGGCCGTACTGAAGCTTTCTTT
CASSRTGGRTEAFF
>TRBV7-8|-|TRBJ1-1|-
TGTGCCAGCAGCCCCGCAGGGTACACTGAAGCTTTCTTT
CASSPAGYTEAFF
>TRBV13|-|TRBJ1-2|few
TGTGCCAGCAGCGGGACGTCGGGCTATGGCTACACCTTC
CASSGTSGYGYTF
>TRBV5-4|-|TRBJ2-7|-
TGTGCCAGCAGCTCGAAAGGGGGGGCCGGATACGAGCAGTACTTC
CASSSKGGAGYEQYF
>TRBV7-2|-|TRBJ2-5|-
TGTGCCAGCACCCCAAGTCGGGGGAAGGAGACCCAGTACTTC
CASTPSRGKETQYF
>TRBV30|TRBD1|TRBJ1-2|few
TGTGCCTGGACCCGCTTGGGGAGACAGGGGAACTATGGCTACACCTTC
CAWTRLGRQGNYGYTF
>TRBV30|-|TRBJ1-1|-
TGTGCCTGGAGCGCTGGGGGGACCACTGAAGCTTTCTTT
CAWSAGGTTEAFF
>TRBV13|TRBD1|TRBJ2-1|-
TGTGCCAGCAGCGTCCGGGACAGGGTCTTCAATGAGCAGTTCTTC
CASSVRDRVFNEQFF
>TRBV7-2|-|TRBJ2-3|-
TGTGCCAGCGTTGCAGGGGGGGCAATAGATACGCAGTATTTT
CASVAGGAIDTQYF
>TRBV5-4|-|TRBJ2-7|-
TGTGCCAGCAGCGACCTCCGGGACTCCAAGCAGTACTTC
CASSDLRDSKQYF
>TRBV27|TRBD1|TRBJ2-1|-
TGTGCCAGCAGTCCATGGGCACAGGGGGCGCGGAACAATGAGCAGTTCTTC
CASSPWAQGARNNEQFF
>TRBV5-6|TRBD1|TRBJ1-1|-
TGTGCCAGCAGCTGGGCCGGGACAGGGGACGCTTTCTTT
CASSWAGTGDAFF
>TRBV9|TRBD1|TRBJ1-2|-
TGTGCCAGCAGCTTACAGGGGGGTCGTGGCTACACCTTC
CASSLQGGRGYTF
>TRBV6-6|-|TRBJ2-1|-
TGTGCCAGCAGTAGGGACTCCTACAATGAGCAGTTCTTC
CASSRDSYNEQFF
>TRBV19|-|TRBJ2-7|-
TGTGCCAGTAGTATAGCGGGGGGACAAGGCGCCTACGAGCAGTACTTC
CASSIAGGQGAYEQYF
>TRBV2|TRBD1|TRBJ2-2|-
TGTGCCAGCAGGCTCCCCCCGACAGGGCTAAACACCGGGGAGCTGTTTTTT
CASRLPPTGLNTGELFF
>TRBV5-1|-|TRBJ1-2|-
TGCGCCAGTAGTCCGTCCCGGATGGATCCGGGAAATAATCGGGCTAACTATGGCTACACCTTC
CASSPSRMDPGNNRANYGYTF
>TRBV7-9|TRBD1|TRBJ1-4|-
TGTGCCAGCGACAGGGGGCATGAAAAACTGTTTTTT
CASDRGHEKLFF
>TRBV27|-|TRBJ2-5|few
TGTGCCAGCAAAACCTGGGAGACCCAGTACTTC
CASKTWETQYF
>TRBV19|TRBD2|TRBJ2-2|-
TGTGCCACTACCGGGACTAGCGGGAGTAGTGTCACCGGGGAGCTGTTTTTT
CATTGTSGSSVTGELFF
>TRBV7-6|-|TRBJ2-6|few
TGTGCCAGCAGCTTAGCAACGTCCCCCGGGGCCATCTCTGGGGCCAACGTCCTGACTTTC
CASSLATSPGAISGANVLTF
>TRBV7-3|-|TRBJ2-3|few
TGTGCCAGCAGCCCAGGTCTGGGGTCAGATACGCAGTATTTT
CASSPGLGSDTQYF
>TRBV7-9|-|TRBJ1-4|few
TGTGCCAGCAGCTCCGGGGCAGGGCGAGTTGAAAAACTGTTTTTT
CASSSGAGRVEKLFF
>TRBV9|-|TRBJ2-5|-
TGTGCCAGCAGCACCTCAGGGGCCGGGACCCAGTACTTC
CASSTSGAGTQYF
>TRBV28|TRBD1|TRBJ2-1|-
TGTGCCAGCAGCCCCGGGACAGGGACTTACAATGAGCAGTTCTTC
CASSPGTGTYNEQFF
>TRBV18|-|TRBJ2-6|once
TGTGCCAGCTCACCACCAGGGGTATCTGGGGCCAACGTCCTGACTTTC
CASSPPGVSGANVLTF
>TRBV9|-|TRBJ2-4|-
TGTGCCAGCAGCGGCCACAACCTAGCCAAAAACATTCAGTACTTC
CASSGHNLAKNIQYF
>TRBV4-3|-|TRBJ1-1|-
TGCGCCAGCAGCCAAGATTGGTCGAACACTGAAGCTTTCTTT
CASSQDWSNTEAFF
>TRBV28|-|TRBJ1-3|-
TGTGCCAGCCAACCACTGGCAGGGCTGTCTGGAAACACCATATATTTT
CASQPLAGLSGNTIYF
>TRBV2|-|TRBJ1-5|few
TGTGCCAGCAGTGTACCGGGACGGGACAATCAGCCCCAGCATTTT
CASSVPGRDNQPQHF
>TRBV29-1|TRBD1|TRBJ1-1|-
TGCAGCGCTAGGACAGGGCCTACGGGAGCTTTCTTT
CSARTGPTGAFF
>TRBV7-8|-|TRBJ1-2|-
TGTGCCAGCAGTCCAGGGAACTATGGCTACACCTTC
CASSPGNYGYTF
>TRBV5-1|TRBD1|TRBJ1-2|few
TGCGCCAGCAGCACCGGGACAGCTTATGGCTACACCTTC
CASSTGTAYGYTF
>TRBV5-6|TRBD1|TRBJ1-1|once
TGTGCCAGCAGCTACGGGACAGGGGGCACTGAAGCTTTCTTT
CASSYGTGGTEAFF
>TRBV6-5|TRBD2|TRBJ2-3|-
TGTGCCAGCAGTTTTAGCGGGAGCGGAGATACGCAGTATTTT
CASSFSGSGDTQYF
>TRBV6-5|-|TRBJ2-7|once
TGTGCCAGCAGTTACTCTGAGGGGCTCGAGCAGTACTTC
CASSYSEGLEQYF